Detailed here is one TCR beta chain. This record belongs to a study of blood T cell repertoires in COVID-19. Produced via immunoSEQ multiplex PCR; TCRdb's table is partial and in-frame only. The sample includes approximately 300,000 clones, around 86% of them seen just once. J gave up 7 bases and V 7 bases, and 6 bases lay outside the gene matches. The CDR3 spans 13 residues. Germline V lookup: CDR1 GTSNPN, CDR2 SVGIG (reference sequence). The chain uses TRBV30 and TRBJ1-5; 11 bases agree with TRBD1. Input material: peripheral blood. The TCR comes from a man aged 45-65 years with active or convalescent COVID-19. The CDR3 DNA is TGTGCCTCCTCCGGGACAGGGGGGCAGCCCCAGCATTTT. As protein: CASSGTGGQPQHF. Filled out from reference TRBV30 and TRBJ1-5, the complete variable domain reads SQTIHQWPATLVQPVGSPLSLECTVEGTSNPNLYWYRQAAGRGLQLLFYSVGIGQISSEVPQNLSASRPQDRQFILSSKKLLLSDSGFYLCASSGTGGQPQHFGDGTRLSIL.